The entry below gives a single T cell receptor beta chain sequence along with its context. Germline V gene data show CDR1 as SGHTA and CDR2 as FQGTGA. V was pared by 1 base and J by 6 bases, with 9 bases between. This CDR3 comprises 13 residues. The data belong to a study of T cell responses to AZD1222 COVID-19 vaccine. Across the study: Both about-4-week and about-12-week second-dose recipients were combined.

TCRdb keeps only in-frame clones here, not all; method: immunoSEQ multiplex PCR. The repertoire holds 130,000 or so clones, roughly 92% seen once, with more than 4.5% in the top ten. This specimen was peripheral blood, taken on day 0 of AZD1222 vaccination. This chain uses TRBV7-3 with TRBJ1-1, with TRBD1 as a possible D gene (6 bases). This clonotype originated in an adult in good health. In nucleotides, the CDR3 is TGTGCCAGCAGCTTAATCAGGGGTTCTGAAGCTTTCTTT. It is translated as CASSLIRGSEAFF.